This T cell receptor (beta chain) was identified during a study of T cell responses to AZD1222 COVID-19 vaccine. Study observations and caveats: Just 5 or 6 AZD1222 recipients tested seropositive at baseline. Receipt of two AZD1222 doses was followed by a rise in Spike-specific TCR breadth and depth.

Using immunoSEQ multiplex PCR, the repertoire was profiled, and TCRdb retains in-frame clones only, with some absent. The sample shows approximately 180,000 clones, 88% of them seen only once. Points on this clone: Its antigen is currently unknown.

Looked up from germline, CDR1 is MNHEY and CDR2 is SVGEGT. V was pared by 0 bases and J by 5 bases, with 17 bases between. The CDR3 covers 16 residues. Pooled samples include second doses given at about 4 or 12 weeks. Specimen: peripheral blood, collected 28 days after the second AZD1222 dose. The clonotype was recovered from an adult who received the AZD1222 COVID-19 vaccine. The chain has TRBV6-2 or TRBV6-3 and TRBJ2-7; D possibly corresponds to TRBD1 (5 bases). CDR3 sequence reads: CASSYSTSGILDEQYF. CDR3 nucleotides: TGTGCCAGCAGTTACTCGACATCAGGGATCTTAGACGAGCAGTACTTC.